What follows are 8 T cell receptor beta chains derived from one specimen sequenced in a study of blood T cell repertoires in COVID-19. Using immunoSEQ multiplex PCR, the repertoire was profiled, and TCRdb retains in-frame clones only, with some absent. Of over 250,000 clones listed, about four fifths were seen once; the top ten hold around 10%. Sequencing was done on a sample of peripheral blood. These receptors all stem from a woman aged 50 to 60 who had recovered from COVID-19.

This chain links TRBV7-3 with TRBJ1-1; 9 bases map to TRBD1. Germline V lookup: CDR1 SGHTA, CDR2 FQGTGA. The V segment lost 4 bases and the J segment 5 bases; nucleotides outside the gene matches: 5. The CDR3 has 14 amino acids. The CDR3, as DNA: TGTGCCAGCAGCTCCAACGGACAGGGGACTGAAGCTTTCTTT. Its translation: CASSSNGQGTEAFF. Drawing the rest from reference TRBV7-3 and TRBJ1-1, the complete variable domain is GAGVSQTPSNKVTEKGKYVELRCDPISGHTALYWYRQSLGQGPEFLIYFQGTGAADDSGLPNDRFFAVRPEGSVSTLKIQRTERGDSAVYLCASSSNGQGTEAFFGQGTRLTVV.

The chain links TRBV10-3 to TRBJ1-5, with D perhaps TRBD1 (5 bases). Germline V gene data show CDR1 as ENHRY and CDR2 as SYGVKD. This CDR3 spans 14 amino acids. Trimming took 10 bases from V and 4 from J, leaving 17 bases between them. The CDR3 DNA sequence: TGTGCCACCGCGCTTCCCCAGGGTAATCAGCCCCAGCATTTT. Translating it yields CATALPQGNQPQHF.

The chain joins TRBV10-3 to TRBJ2-1; tentative D call: TRBD2 (7 bases). Deletions cut 6 bases from V and 7 bases from J, with 16 bases between. The CDR3 totals 14 residues. From germline, CDR1 is ENHRY and CDR2 SYGVKD. The CDR3 sequence is CAIRGGGPKNEQFF. The CDR3 DNA sequence: TGTGCCATCAGAGGGGGAGGGCCGAAAAATGAGCAGTTCTTC.

This rearrangement joins TRBV19 to TRBJ2-1, with TRBD2 matching over 13 bases. The CDR3 is 15 amino acids. Trimming at V came to 6 bases and at J to 9 bases, leaving 8 bases not matched to a gene. Per germline, CDR1 LNHDA and CDR2 SQIVND (reference sequence). The CDR3 reads CASRLGTSGMGEQFF. The DNA of the CDR3 is TGTGCCAGTAGGCTCGGGACTAGCGGGATGGGTGAGCAGTTCTTC.

V is TRBV19 and J is TRBJ1-2; D possibly corresponds to TRBD1 (6 bases). Germline V gene lookup returns CDR1 LNHDA and CDR2 SQIVND (reference sequence). The CDR3 covers 13 residues. V was trimmed by 4 bases and J by 7 bases, leaving 13 bases between them. CDR3 bases: TGTGCCAGTAGTAACGGGTACAGGGTTGGCTACACCTTC. Amino acids: CASSNGYRVGYTF.

The rearrangement links TRBV5-1 to TRBJ2-7, with TRBD2 matching over 13 bases. Trimming at V came to 3 bases and at J to 2 bases, leaving 8 bases not matched to a gene. Germline V lookup: CDR1 SGHRS, CDR2 YFSETQ. The CDR3 is made up of 17 amino acids. This chain's CDR3 is CASSWRLAGGQTYEQYF. In DNA, the CDR3 is TGCGCCAGCAGCTGGAGACTAGCGGGGGGTCAGACCTACGAGCAGTACTTC. Full variable domain (outside the CDR3, taken from reference TRBV5-1 and TRBJ2-7): KAGVTQTPRYLIKTRGQQVTLSCSPISGHRSVSWYQQTPGQGLQFLFEYFSETQRNKGNFPGRFSGRQFSNSRSEMNVSTLELGDSALYLCASSWRLAGGQTYEQYFGPGTRLTVT.

Note on this clone: Other DNA sequences from this sample encode an identical CDR3 as well. J is TRBJ1-5 and V is TRBV7-3; 9 nucleotides align to TRBD1. V lost 2 bases, J lost 7 bases, and 0 bases stayed unmatched. CDR1 is SGHTA and CDR2 is FQGTGA in the germline V gene. This CDR3 has 13 amino acids. CDR3: CASSLDRGQPQHF. In nucleotides, the CDR3 is TGTGCCAGCAGCTTAGACAGGGGGCAGCCCCAGCATTTT.

The rearrangement links TRBV6-1 to TRBJ2-3; 12 positions agree with TRBD2. The germline V gene has CDR1 MNHNS and CDR2 SASEGT. The CDR3 has 15 residues. J was trimmed by 7 bases and V by 5 bases; bases with no gene match: 7. CDR3: CASSQTSGGVYTQYF. CDR3 nucleotides: TGTGCCAGCAGTCAGACTAGCGGGGGAGTCTATACGCAGTATTTT.